This T cell receptor beta chain was sequenced during a study of cytomegalovirus exposure and HLA in healthy donors (dated by TCRdb to between 2016 and 2019). About the investigation overall: According to an earlier analysis of 550 to 700 of the donors, about 180 million T cells yielded some 120 million unique TCR beta sequences and approximately 300 Gb of sequence data. A later genetic analysis used genome-wide SNP genotypes for about 55% of the 666 donors, treating that subset as a discovery cohort. Around 320 gigabases of sequencing data and tens of millions of unique TCR sequences were included in an early release covering several hundred HLA-typed donors. The study aimed to test whether signatures of past pathogen exposure could be identified by cataloging public T cell receptors. Donor age, sex, ethnicity and CMV serostatus were collected together with the repertoire data. Among 300 to 500 genotyped donors of the cohort, an average of roughly 230,000 unique TCR beta nucleotide sequences was sequenced per donor, of which about 18% were non-productive. The study combined high-throughput TCR immunosequencing, statistical association of individual TCRs with disease status, and machine learning to predict cytomegalovirus infection status. To decide whether each TCR beta V gene segment behaved as functional or pseudogenic, an earlier analysis of fewer than 750 of the donors relied on high-throughput TCR beta sequencing. Using immunosequencing, the study profiled T cell repertoires from 666 subjects and related those repertoires to cytomegalovirus serostatus. Of the 398 genotyped donors, 80% to 90% were placed in the genetic ancestry cluster associated with self-reported Caucasian donors. Both class I and class II loci were covered by HLA typing, at four-digit resolution. All discovery cohort repertoires had been generated using a single sequencing platform. The number of donors typed differed by locus, with 629-630 for A, B, C, DRB1 and DQB1, more than 500 for DQA1, about 610 for DPA1, and roughly 450 for DPB1. A separate validation cohort of approximately 130 different subjects was used in addition to the approximately 700-subject first cohort. Rather than using new phenotypic data, the later analysis identified candidate immune exposures from TCR beta sequences and from how often those sequences occurred across donors. In a later analysis, previously published TCR beta repertoires from fewer than 750 donors were re-analyzed and high-resolution HLA genotyping was added so that TCR occurrence patterns could be studied. Because of strong linkage in the cohort, roughly 5 DR-DQ haplotypes were treated as single units for association and clustering. The paper as a whole reports these results and caveats: According to a later genetic analysis, donors in an Asian-associated ancestry cluster had fewer N-insertions in productive TCRs than the approximately 670-donor mean. A later analysis reported that several top co-occurrence clusters appeared linked to parvovirus B19, influenza, CMV and Epstein-Barr virus. An earlier analysis of some 560 of the donors showed that most TCR beta V segments appeared in productive rearrangements either about 87% or about 30% of the time, which broadly matched IMGT annotations. Correlated functional status among segregating V segments might reflect linkage disequilibrium, but an unknown experimental factor could not be ruled out. In a later analysis, 15,000 to 20,000 TCR beta sequences were associated with specific HLA alleles at a false discovery rate of 0.05. This cohort had only TCR beta chains sequenced, and the lack of alpha or paired-chain data limited which features could be detected. According to a later analysis, most CMV-associated TCR beta chains appeared to be HLA-restricted, and the HLA associations seemed to be driven largely by CMV exposure. A further reported finding was that TCR beta sequences accurately predicted the HLA-A and HLA-B alleles for most subjects in the first cohort. CMV serostatus was the only immune exposure information available for the cohort. Most TCR sequences were seen in very few donors, while some public TCRs were found in many individuals. When HLA alleles, especially DR and DQ, strongly co-occurred, TCR associations were difficult to assign to individual alleles. A later analysis found that HLA-associated TCR beta chains were more clonally expanded and had lower generation probabilities than equally common non-associated chains. In vitro tests confirmed that a few of the cytomegalovirus-associated TCR beta chains recognize cytomegalovirus antigens. Because HLA typing was missing for some donors at each locus, association tests included only the typed subset. The authors suggested that the approach could potentially be extended to other disease states and immunological phenotypes. Because counts were too low, 15 to 20 rarely observed V segments, including chromosome 9 orphons, were excluded from the earlier analysis of 500 to 700 of the donors. The presence/absence analyses assumed that sequencing depth was roughly uniform across donors, and that assumption may not be true. A later analysis found that TCR association rates varied across HLA loci, with DRB1 alleles showing the most associated TCRs and HLA-C alleles the fewest. Cytomegalovirus status was reported to be diagnosed by the classifier with high specificity and sensitivity in both the original and validation cohorts. In a later genetic analysis, a missense DCLRE1C variant was associated with V-gene and J-gene trimming of TCR beta chains, and the association was replicated in an independent cohort. Because the 87-base-pair reads could not distinguish some IMGT-functional V segments, including TRBV6-2 and TRBV6-3, those segments were excluded. A cluster of highly shared sequence variants was judged likely to represent a technical artifact of the sequencing pipeline. The study gave a list of over 150 TCR beta chains associated with cytomegalovirus.

For this clone: Its target antigen remains unknown. Within one base of it there is no much larger clone, and no base qualities were kept.

Taken from the germline V gene, the CDR1 and CDR2 loops are ENHRY and SYGVKD. The CDR3 starts with the cysteine, ends with the phenylalanine, and has 15 residues. Only the CDR3 portion is preserved as DNA: 45 bases, with reading frame beginning at the first base. V loses 3 bases, J loses 2 bases, and the germline ends lie 13 bases apart. Library preparation was by the immunoSEQ multiplex PCR assay. The multiplex PCR relied on a mix of 60 forward primers for TCR Vbeta segments and 13 reverse primers for TCR Jbeta segments. A multiplex PCR assay on genomic DNA amplified the CDR3 region of rearranged TCR beta genes. The Illumina HiSeq System was used to sequence the amplified TCR beta libraries as 87-base-pair reads. The authors' analysis ran thus. Across the 500 to 850 repertoires, a later analysis counted about 81 million unique TCR beta chains, roughly 11 million of which were shared by at least two donors. To remove PCR and sequencing errors, raw reads were error-corrected and collapsed into unique sequences using a nearest-neighbor algorithm that merged closely related sequences. V, D and J gene segments were assigned by aligning CDR3 sequences to IMGT reference sequences. For a sequence to be retained, a match of at least six nucleotides to both a V gene segment and a J gene segment was required. A rearrangement was called productive if the CDR3 had no stop codons and remained in frame with V and J, and every other rearrangement was called non-productive. CDR3 was defined according to IMGT convention as the region running from the second conserved V-encoded cysteine to the conserved J-encoded phenylalanine. The earlier analysis of a few hundred of the donors excluded any sequence lacking an unambiguous match to a single V gene segment. An earlier analysis of under 750 of the donors called V segments functional above 56.7% productive rearrangements and segregating when the between-donor standard deviation exceeded 5%. A statistical classification framework was developed to diagnose cytomegalovirus status using the catalog of TCR beta chain sequences. In a later analysis, V and J genes were assigned by comparing TCR nucleotide sequences against IMGT/GENE-DB human TR gene sequences. Using the TCRdist pipeline, a later analysis assigned CDR3 sequences along with most-parsimonious VDJ recombination scenarios. In a later analysis, each TCR beta chain was defined by its CDR3 amino acid sequence together with its V-gene family, and reads lacking a unique V-gene family were excluded. In a later analysis, fewer than 650 highly shared, low-generation-probability nucleotide sequences were removed to address suspected cross-contamination and a sequencing artifact. In a later analysis, a clonal expansion index for each public chain was calculated from normalized within-repertoire ranks of inferred template counts. Generation probabilities in a later analysis came from a VDJ recombination model fitted to out-of-frame rearrangements, and those results were checked against IGoR. In a later analysis, hypergeometric tests were used to score TCR-TCR, TCR-HLA and TCR-CMV co-occurrence, with a repertoire-size bias correction applied to TCR pairs. False discovery rates were estimated in a later analysis by permuting HLA or CMV assignments 20 times. A later analysis grouped co-occurring TCRs with DBSCAN, adding TCRdist sequence similarity when clustering within HLA-allele-positive subsets. Repertoires with fewer than 30,000 or more than 120,000 public chains were left out of co-occurrence clustering, as were about five repertoires with anomalous nucleotide sharing. This immuneACCESS table, as held by TCRdb, lists in-frame sequences with V and J called but not all clones. Of the missing ones, under half trace to an unresolved V gene in checked studies; the others have no known cause. That table furnishes V, J and clone size, whereas the DNA furnished D and trimming. The sample table lists 90,000 to 130,000 clones, 55% to 70% of them with a count of one. The ten largest clones take up 2% to 2.5% of the sample.

The cohort consisted of 670 or so healthy bone marrow donors. At the time of sampling, all cohort members were nominally healthy, though unrecorded immune exposures were likely present. The donor was CMV seronegative and belonged to the group of 350 to 400 seronegative cohort members. Each donor provided a peripheral blood sample, and peripheral blood mononuclear cells were used for TCR beta sequencing. Genomic DNA extraction from the blood cell samples was performed with the Qiagen DNeasy Blood Extraction Kit. The sequenced sample was PBMCs. The sequence came from a young woman in good health and CMV-seronegative. The chain is encoded by TRBV10-3 joined to TRBJ1-2, with a tentative D gene TRBD1 over 5 matching bases. The nucleotide sequence reads as follows: TGTGCCATCAGTGAAGGCCAGGGCACAAACTATGGCTACACCTTC. Its amino acids are CAISEGQGTNYGYTF.